The 7 T cell receptor beta chains reported below all come from one sample, sequenced in a study of blood T cell repertoires in COVID-19. This table comes from immunoSEQ multiplex PCR, and its TCRdb copy is limited to in-frame clones, with some not included. The profile covers 150,000 to 200,000 clones, with approximately 92% appearing a single time and 4.8% taken by the ten largest. Material: peripheral blood. The receptors here all came from a man younger than 40 with COVID-19, enrolled during active disease.

The DNA of the CDR3 is TGTGCCAGCAGCTTAGGGGGTAGCGGGATCACCTCCTACAATGAGCAGTTCTTC. Its translation: CASSLGGSGITSYNEQFF. This chain joins TRBV7-2 and TRBJ2-1, with TRBD2 matching 8 bases. Germline V gene sequence: CDR1 SGHTA, CDR2 FQGNSA. This CDR3 contains 18 residues. Germline trimming cut 1 base from V and 0 bases from J; bases unmatched to any gene: 8.

This rearrangement joins TRBV6-2 or TRBV6-3 to TRBJ2-7; D not certain. Trimming shortened V by 3 bases and J by 0 bases, and 15 bases separated the two germline ends. The CDR3 length is 16 residues. Per the germline V gene, CDR1 is MNHEY and CDR2 is SVGEGT. The CDR3 sequence is CASSYNPVTVSYEQYF. The CDR3 nucleotides read TGTGCCAGCAGTTATAATCCGGTAACAGTCTCCTACGAGCAGTACTTC.

The gene calls are TRBV27 and TRBJ1-5, with 7 bases aligning to TRBD1. The CDR3 loop spans 15 amino acids. The germline V gene encodes CDR1 MNHEY and CDR2 SMNVEV (reference sequence). V trimming: 6 bases; J trimming: 3 bases; junction bases outside the gene matches: 8. The CDR3 bases are TGTGCCAGCAGGGGTCAGGGGGTTAACAATCAGCCCCAGCATTTT. This sequence encodes CASRGQGVNNQPQHF.

Points on this clone: A read error may account for a junction end that differs from germline. The rearrangement uses TRBV7-9 and TRBJ1-1, with TRBD1 matching over 9 bases. Germline CDR1 and CDR2: SEHNR and FQNEAQ (reference sequence). The CDR3 is 18 amino acids. CDR3 coding DNA: TGTGCCAGCACCTTAAGCTTAATACAGGGGGCCCTGAACACTGAAGCTTTCTTT. It codes for CASTLSLIQGALNTEAFF.

CDR3 nucleotides: TGTGCCAGCAGCTCCCCTCTGGGGCGTCAGAGCTCCTACGAGCAGTACTTC. Translation: CASSSPLGRQSSYEQYF. The J gene is TRBJ2-7, the V gene TRBV5-6; tentative D call: TRBD1 (5 bases). Trimming removed 3 bases from V and 0 bases from J, with 19 bases in between. This CDR3 region has 17 residues. Germline assignment: CDR1 SGHDT and CDR2 YYEEEE.

The J gene is TRBJ1-2, the V gene TRBV6-5, with 9 bases aligning to TRBD1. Germline V gives CDR1 MNHEY, CDR2 SVGAGI. V shed 1 base, J shed 13 bases, and the junction held 4 bases outside the gene matches. This CDR3 is 12 amino acids long. CDR3: CASSYLQGASTF. Written as DNA, the CDR3 is TGTGCCAGCAGTTACTTACAGGGGGCCTCCACCTTC.

The chain links TRBV12-5 to TRBJ1-6, with 11 bases aligning to TRBD1. Per the germline V gene, CDR1 is LGHNT and CDR2 is FRNRAP. With V trimmed by 6 bases and J by 9 bases, 7 bases remained unmatched. The CDR3 is made up of 15 amino acids. Written as DNA, the CDR3 is TGTGCTAGTGGCCCTCCCGGGACAGGGGGTTCACCCCTCCACTTT. It yields the protein CASGPPGTGGSPLHF.